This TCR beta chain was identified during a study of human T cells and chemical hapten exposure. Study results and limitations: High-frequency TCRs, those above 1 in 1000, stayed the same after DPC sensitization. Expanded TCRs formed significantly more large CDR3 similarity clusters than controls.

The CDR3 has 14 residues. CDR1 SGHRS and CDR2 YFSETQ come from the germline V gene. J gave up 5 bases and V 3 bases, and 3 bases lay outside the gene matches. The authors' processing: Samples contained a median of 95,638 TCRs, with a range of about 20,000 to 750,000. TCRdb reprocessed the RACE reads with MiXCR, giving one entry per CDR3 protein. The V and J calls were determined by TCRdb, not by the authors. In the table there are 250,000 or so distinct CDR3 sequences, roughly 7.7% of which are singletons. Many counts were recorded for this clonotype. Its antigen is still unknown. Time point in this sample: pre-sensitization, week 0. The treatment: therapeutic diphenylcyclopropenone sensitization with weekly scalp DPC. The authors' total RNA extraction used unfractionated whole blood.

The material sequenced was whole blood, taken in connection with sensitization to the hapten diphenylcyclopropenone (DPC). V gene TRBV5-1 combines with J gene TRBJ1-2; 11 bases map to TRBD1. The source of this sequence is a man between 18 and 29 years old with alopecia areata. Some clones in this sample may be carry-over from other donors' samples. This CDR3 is CASSWTGGDYGYTF. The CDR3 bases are TGCGCCAGCAGCTGGACAGGGGGCGATTATGGCTACACCTTC.